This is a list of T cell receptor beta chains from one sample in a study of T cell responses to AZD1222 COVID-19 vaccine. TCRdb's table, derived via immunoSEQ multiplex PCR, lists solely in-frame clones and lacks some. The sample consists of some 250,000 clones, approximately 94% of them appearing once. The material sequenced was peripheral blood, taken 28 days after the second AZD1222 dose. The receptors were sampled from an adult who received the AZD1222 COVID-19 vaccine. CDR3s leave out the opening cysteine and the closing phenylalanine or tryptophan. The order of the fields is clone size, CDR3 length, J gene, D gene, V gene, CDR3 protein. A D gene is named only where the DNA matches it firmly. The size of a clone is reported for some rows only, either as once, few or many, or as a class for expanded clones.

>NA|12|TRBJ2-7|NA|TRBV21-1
AILFRGLSYEQY
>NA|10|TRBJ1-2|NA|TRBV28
ASSFFRGGRD
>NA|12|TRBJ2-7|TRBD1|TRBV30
AWRSPGGVYEQY
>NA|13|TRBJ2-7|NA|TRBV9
ASSVGASGLYEQY
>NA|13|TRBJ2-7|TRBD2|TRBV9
ASSPHSGSSYEQY
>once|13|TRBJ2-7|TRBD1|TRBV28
ASSFGDRPHYEQY
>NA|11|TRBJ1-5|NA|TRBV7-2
ASSLGLNQPQH
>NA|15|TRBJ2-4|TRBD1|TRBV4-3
ASSQEPGTVAKNIQY
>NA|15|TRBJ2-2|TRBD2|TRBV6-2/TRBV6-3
ASSGGLAGDASGELF
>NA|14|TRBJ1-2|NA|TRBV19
ASSIRGIGYLYGYT
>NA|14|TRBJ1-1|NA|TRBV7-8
ATERGVRAVNTEAF
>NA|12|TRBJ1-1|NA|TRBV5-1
ASSLAGMNTEAF
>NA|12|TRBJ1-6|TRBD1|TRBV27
ASSLDRINSPLH
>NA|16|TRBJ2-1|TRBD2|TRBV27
ASSLSLAGVGVYNEQF
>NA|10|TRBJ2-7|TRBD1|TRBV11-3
ASSSTGGVQY
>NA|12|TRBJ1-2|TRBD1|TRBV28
ASSRTGEDYGYT
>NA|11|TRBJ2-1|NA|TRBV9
ASSVEQGNEQF
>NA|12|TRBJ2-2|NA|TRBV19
ASSIRENTGELF
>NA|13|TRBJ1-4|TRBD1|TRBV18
ASSRSGQLNEKLF
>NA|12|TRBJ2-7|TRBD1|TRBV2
ASSEWGDRGEQY
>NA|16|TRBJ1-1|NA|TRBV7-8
ASSLFRERGVMNTEAF
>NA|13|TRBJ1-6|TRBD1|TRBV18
ASSPSGQGESPLH
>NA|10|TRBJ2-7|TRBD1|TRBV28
ASSLRQGKQY
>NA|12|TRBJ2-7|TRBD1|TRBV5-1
ASSLEGQGREQY
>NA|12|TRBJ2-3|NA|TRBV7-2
ASSLGHFTDTQY
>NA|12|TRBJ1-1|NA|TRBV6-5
ASSKLTQGNEAF
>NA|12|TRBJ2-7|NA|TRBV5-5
ASSWVAGANEQY